The 28 T cell receptor beta chains in this list originate from one sample, sequenced in a study of cytomegalovirus exposure and HLA in healthy donors. The PCR was carried out with 60 Vbeta primers and 13 Jbeta primers. Measured with immunoSEQ multiplex PCR; TCRdb has only the in-frame clones, and not every one. The sample has 200,000 to 250,000 clones; the top ten hold about 1%. Sequences were obtained from PBMCs. The receptor source for this set is a girl aged 2-10 years in good health and CMV-seropositive.

This chain connects TRBV18 to TRBJ2-2, with 7 nucleotides matching TRBD1. CDR1 is KGHSH, CDR2 LQKENI, per germline. V trimming: 5 bases; J trimming: 1 base; junction bases outside the gene matches: 7. The CDR3 extends over 16 amino acids. CDR3 sequence (DNA): TGTGCCAGCTCAGAGTACAGGGGCTTGAACACCGGGGAGCTGTTTTTT. It translates to CASSEYRGLNTGELFF. The variable domain in full, completed from reference TRBV18 and TRBJ2-2, reads NAGVMQNPRHLVRRRGQEARLRCSPMKGHSHVYWYRQLPEEGLKFMVYLQKENIIDESGMPKERFSAEFPKEGPSILRIQQVVRGDSAAYFCASSEYRGLNTGELFFGEGSRLTVL.

The gene calls are TRBV5-1 and TRBJ1-1; TRBD1 might be the D (6 bases). With 1 base removed from V and 8 bases from J, the gap between germline ends came to 12 bases. Germline CDR1 and CDR2: SGHRS and YFSETQ. This CDR3 contains 13 residues. CDR3 coding DNA: TGCGCCAGCAGCTTGAACAGGGCCCGAGAAGCTTTCTTT. This encodes CASSLNRAREAFF.

In regard to this clone: Other DNA sequences of this sample code for an identical CDR3. The chain couples TRBV29-1 to TRBJ1-1; no reliable D call. Trimming took 6 bases from V and 1 from J, leaving 6 bases between them. The CDR3 spans 11 residues. Germline V gene data show CDR1 as SQVTM and CDR2 as ANQGSEA. CDR3 region: CSVLRNTEAFF. CDR3 bases: TGCAGCGTGCTACGGAACACTGAAGCTTTCTTT. The full variable domain, in which reference TRBV29-1 and TRBJ1-1 provide the parts outside the CDR3, is SAVISQKPSRDICQRGTSLTIQCQVDSQVTMMFWYRQQPGQSLTLIATANQGSEATYESGFVIDKFPISRPNLTFSTLTVSNMSPEDSSIYLCSVLRNTEAFFGQGTRLTVV.

The chain employs TRBV30 and TRBJ2-3; the D is unclear. Germline CDR1 reads GTSNPN; CDR2 reads SVGIG (reference sequence). The CDR3 loop spans 13 amino acids. V was pared by 0 bases and J by 2 bases, with 6 bases between. Written as DNA, the CDR3 is TGTGCCTGGAGTGTTGGCTTCACAGATACGCAGTATTTT. Amino acids: CAWSVGFTDTQYF.

The J gene is TRBJ2-3, the V gene TRBV11-2; 7 bases are a match to TRBD2. This CDR3 has 14 residues. The V gene end was trimmed by 4 bases and the J gene end by 2 bases; junction bases not matched to a gene: 3. Germline values: CDR1 SGHAT, CDR2 FQNNGV. The CDR3 reads CASSSSGNTDTQYF. For the CDR3, the DNA is TGTGCCAGCAGCTCTAGCGGAAACACAGATACGCAGTATTTT. Complete variable domain (other parts from reference TRBV11-2 and TRBJ2-3): EAGVAQSPRYKIIEKRQSVAFWCNPISGHATLYWYQQILGQGPKLLIQFQNNGVVDDSQLPKDRFSAERLKGVDSTLKIQPAKLEDSAVYLCASSSSGNTDTQYFGPGTRLTVL.

The chain carries TRBV2 and TRBJ2-3, with D possibly being TRBD1 (6 bases). Germline assignment: CDR1 SNHLY and CDR2 FYNNEI. Trimming shortened V by 8 bases and J by 5 bases, and 17 bases separated the two germline ends. CDR3 length: 14 amino acids. This CDR3 is CASLLPDSKDTQYF. In nucleotides, the CDR3 is TGTGCCAGCTTACTACCGGACAGTAAAGATACGCAGTATTTT.

The rearrangement uses TRBV29-1 and TRBJ1-1, with D unclear. Germline values: CDR1 SQVTM, CDR2 ANQGSEA. This CDR3 contains 10 residues. V shed 7 bases and J shed 2 bases, with 5 bases lying between them. CDR3 DNA: TGCAGCGCCGTAAACACTGAAGCTTTCTTT. Translating gives CSAVNTEAFF.

The rearrangement uses TRBV11-2 and TRBJ2-3, with D maybe TRBD2 (5 bases). Germline V gene lookup returns CDR1 SGHAT and CDR2 FQNNGV. V was trimmed by 3 bases and J by 0 bases, leaving 19 bases between them. The CDR3 spans 18 residues. CDR3 protein: CASSFPEAGDTSTDTQYF. The CDR3 region has the DNA TGTGCCAGCAGCTTTCCCGAGGCGGGTGACACTAGCACAGATACGCAGTATTTT.

The chain employs TRBV19 and TRBJ2-6, with 11 bases matching TRBD2. Germline CDR1 is LNHDA and CDR2 is SQIVND (reference sequence). The V and J ends lost 7 bases and 1 base, in that order; junction bases with no gene match: 6. CDR3 size: 17 residues. The CDR3 DNA is TGTGCCAGTACTTCACTAGCGGGAGAGTCTGGGGCCAACGTCCTGACTTTC. It translates to CASTSLAGESGANVLTF.

Note on this clone: This specimen includes other DNA sequences encoding the same CDR3. The chain uses TRBV4-1 and TRBJ2-1; maybe TRBD2 (6 bases). Germline V gene sequence: CDR1 MGHRA, CDR2 YSYEKL. V was cut by 3 bases and J by 0 bases, with 12 bases left in between. The CDR3 runs 16 residues. The CDR3 coding sequence is TGCGCCAGCAGCCACGGGGGACTGGCCTCCTACAATGAGCAGTTCTTC. Its protein is CASSHGGLASYNEQFF.

This chain uses TRBV5-1 with TRBJ2-7; D is perhaps TRBD2 (6 bases). CDR3 length: 13 amino acids. From germline, CDR1 is SGHRS and CDR2 YFSETQ. With 0 bases removed from V and 6 bases from J, the gap between germline ends came to 10 bases. The CDR3 spells CASSLVGLGEQYF. DNA for the CDR3: TGCGCCAGCAGCTTGGTGGGACTTGGCGAGCAGTACTTC.

This chain links TRBV13 with TRBJ2-7; TRBD1 is a possible D gene (7 bases). In germline, CDR1 is PRHDT, CDR2 FYEKMQ (reference sequence). Trimming shortened V by 5 bases and J by 3 bases, and 17 bases separated the two germline ends. CDR3 size: 15 residues. CDR3 sequence: CASSIKTGTDYEQYF. For the CDR3, the DNA is TGTGCCAGCAGCATCAAGACAGGGACTGACTACGAGCAGTACTTC.

This chain uses TRBV6-5 with TRBJ2-5, with 12 nucleotides matching TRBD2. The CDR3 has 14 residues. Germline lookup yields CDR1 MNHEY and CDR2 SVGAGI. V lost 11 bases, J lost 4 bases, and 8 bases stayed unmatched. The CDR3 loop reads CAAQATSGGETQYF. The CDR3 bases are TGTGCCGCACAAGCGACTAGCGGGGGAGAGACCCAGTACTTC.

The J gene is TRBJ1-1, the V gene TRBV28; 9 bases fit TRBD1. V trimming: 6 bases; J trimming: 0 bases; junction bases outside the gene matches: 5. Per germline, CDR1 MDHEN and CDR2 SYDVKM. The CDR3 length is 15 residues. The CDR3 coding sequence is TGTGCCAGCAGCCACAGGGGGCAAATGAACACTGAAGCTTTCTTT. Protein: CASSHRGQMNTEAFF.

This sequence joins TRBV6-1 and TRBJ1-4, with D perhaps TRBD1 (6 bases). Deletions cut 1 base from V and 5 bases from J, with 14 bases between. CDR1 is MNHNS, CDR2 SASEGT, per germline. The CDR3 covers 16 residues. DNA of the CDR3: TGTGCCAGCAGTGAAGGCGGAACAGGGTACAATGAAAAACTGTTTTTT. It encodes CASSEGGTGYNEKLFF.

The chain combines TRBV12-5 with TRBJ2-1, with a possible D match to TRBD1 (8 bases). Germline lookup yields CDR1 LGHNT and CDR2 FRNRAP. Between the trimmed V and J ends, which lost 5 bases and 5 bases, there was a span of 25 bases. CDR3 length equals 18 residues. The CDR3 is CASGPGTGGLEYNNEQFF. CDR3 coding DNA: TGTGCTAGTGGTCCCGGGACAGGAGGACTAGAATATAACAATGAGCAGTTCTTC.

J is TRBJ2-7 and V is TRBV27; TRBD2 matches 10 bases. With 5 bases clipped from V and 2 bases from J, the junction kept 6 bases outside the gene matches. In germline, CDR1 is MNHEY, CDR2 SMNVEV (reference sequence). The CDR3 sequence is 15 residues long. CDR3 DNA sequence: TGTGCCAGCAGTGTTATTACTAGCGGGACCTACGAGCAGTACTTC. It encodes CASSVITSGTYEQYF.

J is TRBJ1-5 and V is TRBV7-6, with 7 bases that match TRBD1. V lost 1 base to trimming and J lost 8 bases; unmatched junction nucleotides: 8. The CDR3 runs 15 residues. The germline CDR1 and CDR2 sequences are SGHVS and FNYEAQ. CDR3 nucleotide sequence: TGTGCCAGCAGCTTAGGAACGACAGGGACGGAGCCCCAGCATTTT. Encoded protein: CASSLGTTGTEPQHF.

The J gene is TRBJ1-6, the V gene TRBV5-1; 9 bases are a match to TRBD1. CDR3 length: 19 amino acids. V lost 4 bases, J lost 0 bases, and 11 bases stayed unmatched. The germline CDR1 and CDR2 sequences are SGHRS and YFSETQ. The CDR3 is CASSPQGQGESSYNSPLHF. The CDR3 DNA reads TGCGCCAGCAGCCCGCAGGGACAGGGCGAAAGCTCCTATAATTCACCCCTCCACTTT.

The genes are TRBV6-5 and TRBJ1-2; TRBD1 aligns across 9 bases. CDR3 length: 14 residues. Germline loops: CDR1 MNHEY, CDR2 SVGAGI. The junction had 4 bases not matched to a gene; V was cut back by 6 bases and J by 2 bases. CDR3 loop: CASRDDRGNYGYTF. The CDR3 DNA sequence: TGTGCCAGCAGAGACGACAGGGGGAACTATGGCTACACCTTC.

The V gene is TRBV7-2, the J gene TRBJ2-3, with no clear D. The germline V and J ends were trimmed by 1 base and 4 bases, with 9 bases remaining between them. This CDR3 region has 14 residues. The germline gives CDR1 SGHTA, CDR2 FQGNSA. DNA for the CDR3: TGTGCCAGCAGCTTAGGGCTAGAGGCAGATACGCAGTATTTT. Its translation: CASSLGLEADTQYF.

This sequence joins TRBV7-9 and TRBJ2-3; 8 bases align to TRBD2. The CDR3 consists of 14 residues. The germline CDR1 and CDR2 sequences are SEHNR and FQNEAQ (reference sequence). Germline trimming cut 8 bases from V and 2 bases from J; bases unmatched to any gene: 6. In nucleotides, the CDR3 is TGTGCCAGCCGTACTAGCGGCACCACAGATACGCAGTATTTT. It encodes CASRTSGTTDTQYF.

The genes are TRBV2 and TRBJ2-2; weak D call: TRBD2 (6 bases). CDR3 length: 14 residues. Trimming removed 6 bases at V and 0 bases at J, with 8 bases between. Germline V gene lookup returns CDR1 SNHLY and CDR2 FYNNEI. The DNA for the CDR3 is TGTGCCAGCAGGTGGACTACGAACACCGGGGAGCTGTTTTTT. As protein: CASRWTTNTGELFF.

V gene TRBV5-4 combines with J gene TRBJ2-2; maybe TRBD2 (6 bases). The germline V and J ends were trimmed by 4 bases and 1 base, with 14 bases remaining between them. The germline gives CDR1 SGHNT, CDR2 YYREEE (reference sequence). This CDR3 is 16 amino acids long. CDR3 DNA: TGTGCCAGCAGCCCTCTCATAGCGGTGAACACCGGGGAGCTGTTTTTT. The encoded protein is CASSPLIAVNTGELFF. Together with reference TRBV5-4 and TRBJ2-2, the CDR3 gives the full variable domain: ETGVTQSPTHLIKTRGQQVTLRCSSQSGHNTVSWYQQALGQGPQFIFQYYREEENGRGNFPPRFSGLQFPNYSSELNVNALELDDSALYLCASSPLIAVNTGELFFGEGSRLTVL.

Worth noting for this clone: At one of its ends the junction is not consistent with the germline gene, which may arise from a read error. The chain joins TRBV28 to TRBJ1-1; D not resolved. CDR1 is MDHEN, CDR2 SYDVKM, per germline. CDR3 size: 11 residues. CDR3: CASVFSTGAFF. Here the CDR3 DNA reads TGTGCCAGCGTCTTTTCAACTGGAGCTTTCTTT.

The chain recombines TRBV15 with TRBJ2-7, with D perhaps matching TRBD2 (6 bases). Deletions cut 6 bases from V and 5 bases from J, with 17 bases between. The CDR3 contains 14 residues. Germline V gene lookup returns CDR1 LNHNV and CDR2 YYDKDF (reference sequence). CDR3 coding DNA: TGTGCCACCAGAGGGGACTGGCCTAGGGACGAGCAGTACTTC. It specifies CATRGDWPRDEQYF.

This chain connects TRBV5-1 to TRBJ2-2; 8 bases agree with TRBD2. The CDR3 consists of 15 residues. Germline V gives CDR1 SGHRS, CDR2 YFSETQ. J was trimmed by 5 bases and V by 2 bases; bases with no gene match: 5. The CDR3 coding sequence is TGCGCCAGCAGCTTCGGCGGGAGGCCTACCGGGGAGCTGTTTTTT. Translated: CASSFGGRPTGELFF.

The chain is built from TRBV6-1 and TRBJ2-3, with 7 nucleotides matching TRBD2. After removal of 4 bases from V and 2 bases from J, the junction contained 6 bases not matched to a gene. Per the germline V gene, CDR1 is MNHNS and CDR2 is SASEGT. The CDR3 runs to 15 residues. The CDR3 loop is CASSGNSGHTDTQYF. The DNA for the CDR3 is TGTGCCAGCAGTGGTAATAGCGGGCACACAGATACGCAGTATTTT.